One and the same sample provided the 27 T cell receptor beta chains below, sequenced in a study of T cell responses to AZD1222 COVID-19 vaccine listed by TCRdb under 2021. The method behind the library was the immunoSEQ multiplex PCR assay. What TCRdb holds here is the immuneACCESS table cut down to in-frame rearrangements. Part of the clones is not present; checked against another copy, under half of the missing clones reflect an unresolved V gene, and the others are unexplained. The sample has approximately 92,000 clones on record, 85% to 90% of them singletons. The ten largest account for 10% of the sample. Explained via the paper, the time point label denotes: baseline before first vaccination. Sequencing was performed on peripheral blood, taken on day 0 of AZD1222 vaccination. Every receptor here comes from an adult in good health.

This clone came up once. This chain links TRBV7-3 with TRBJ2-1; 13 nucleotides align to TRBD2. This CDR3 is built from 16 residues. Trimming took 4 bases from V and 5 from J; bases not matched to a gene: 5. Germline V CDR1 and CDR2: SGHTA, FQGTGA. As DNA, the CDR3 is TGTGCCAGCAGCTCTACTAGCGGGAGGGCCGACAATGAGCAGTTCTTC. Its translation is CASSSTSGRADNEQFF.

The chain links TRBV28 to TRBJ1-1; no clear D. The CDR3 is 13 residues long. Germline V gene data show CDR1 as MDHEN and CDR2 as SYDVKM. Trimming left V 7 bases short and J 0 bases short, with 9 bases between. CDR3 residues: CASTPTVNTEAFF. The CDR3 nucleotides read TGTGCCAGCACCCCCACGGTGAACACTGAAGCTTTCTTT.

This rearrangement joins TRBV10-3 to TRBJ1-1, with a tentative D call TRBD1 (5 bases). The V end lost 7 bases, the J end lost 6 bases, and 15 bases lay between the germline ends. The germline gives CDR1 ENHRY, CDR2 SYGVKD. This CDR3 spans 13 amino acids. DNA of the CDR3: TGTGCCATCATTGGGACCCCCGGCGCTGAAGCTTTCTTT. Its protein is CAIIGTPGAEAFF.

DNA for the CDR3: TGTGCCAGCAGGAAAACAGGGAACTATGGCTACACCTTC. Its translation is CASRKTGNYGYTF. The J gene is TRBJ1-2, the V gene TRBV6-5; tentative D call: TRBD1 (6 bases). The CDR3 is made up of 13 amino acids. With 6 bases removed from V and 2 bases from J, the gap between germline ends came to 10 bases. CDR1 is MNHEY, CDR2 SVGAGI, per germline.

The chain carries TRBV2 and TRBJ2-1, with D possibly TRBD2 on 7 matching bases. Trimming stripped 3 bases from V and 2 bases from J, with 14 bases between. The CDR3 consists of 16 residues. Looked up from germline, CDR1 is SNHLY and CDR2 is FYNNEI. The CDR3 loop reads CASSDSGGGPYNEQFF. The CDR3 DNA is TGTGCCAGCAGTGATTCTGGCGGGGGCCCCTACAATGAGCAGTTCTTC. Full variable domain (rest looked up from reference TRBV2 and TRBJ2-1): EPEVTQTPSHQVTQMGQEVILRCVPISNHLYFYWYRQILGQKVEFLVSFYNNEISEKSEIFDDQFSVERPDGSNFTLKIRSTKLEDSAMYFCASSDSGGGPYNEQFFGPGTRLTVL.

The chain combines TRBV5-8 with TRBJ2-7; D ambiguous. Germline V gene lookup returns CDR1 SGHTS and CDR2 YDEGEE. Trimming shortened V by 1 base and J by 10 bases, and 21 bases separated the two germline ends. CDR3 size: 15 residues. The CDR3 DNA reads as TGTGCCAGCAGCTTGTCAAACATAATCCTTTCGGAACAGTACTTC. Translating gives CASSLSNIILSEQYF. Supplemented by reference TRBV5-8 and TRBJ2-7, the full variable domain reads EAGVTQSPTHLIKTRGQQATLRCSPISGHTSVYWYQQALGLGLQFLLWYDEGEERNRGNFPPRFSGRQFPNYSSELNVNALELEDSALYLCASSLSNIILSEQYFGPGTRLTVT.

The genes are TRBV19 and TRBJ1-4, with D perhaps matching TRBD1 (5 bases). Trimming cost V 6 bases and J 2 bases, with 22 bases left between them. This CDR3 has 18 residues. Germline values: CDR1 LNHDA, CDR2 SQIVND (reference sequence). The CDR3 DNA is TGTGCCAGTAGACCGGGCCCTGGGGGAGGACCGACTAATGAAAAACTGTTTTTT. This gives the protein CASRPGPGGGPTNEKLFF. The entire variable domain, with the rest obtained from reference TRBV19 and TRBJ1-4, is as follows: DGGITQSPKYLFRKEGQNVTLSCEQNLNHDAMYWYRQDPGQGLRLIYYSQIVNDFQKGDIAEGYSVSREKKESFPLTVTSAQKNPTAFYLCASRPGPGGGPTNEKLFFGSGTQLSVL.

This clone appeared a few times. The V call is TRBV4-1, the J call TRBJ2-1; unclear D gene. Germline CDR1 is MGHRA and CDR2 is YSYEKL. The CDR3 runs 14 residues. V gave up 0 bases and J gave up 4 bases, with 7 bases separating them. The CDR3 loop is CASSQDQAYNEQFF. The CDR3 region has the DNA TGCGCCAGCAGCCAAGATCAAGCGTACAATGAGCAGTTCTTC.

The gene calls are TRBV5-1 and TRBJ2-7; 15 bases map to TRBD2. CDR3 length: 16 amino acids. From germline, CDR1 is SGHRS and CDR2 YFSETQ. J was trimmed by 5 bases and V by 3 bases; bases with no gene match: 6. The CDR3 coding sequence is TGCGCCAGCAGCTGGACTAGCGGGGGGGCGATGAACGAGCAGTACTTC. Its translation is CASSWTSGGAMNEQYF.

The chain employs TRBV13 and TRBJ1-6; D ambiguous. Germline values: CDR1 PRHDT, CDR2 FYEKMQ (reference sequence). The CDR3 has 13 residues. The germline V and J ends were trimmed by 8 bases and 8 bases, with 13 bases remaining between them. CDR3 nucleotide sequence: TGTGCCAGCCCCGGGCCCGCCGATTCACCCCTCCACTTT. Residues: CASPGPADSPLHF.

The chain uses TRBV5-1 and TRBJ2-1; D might be TRBD2 (6 bases). V was shortened by 0 bases and J by 1 base, with 8 bases between the two germline ends. Germline V gives CDR1 SGHRS, CDR2 YFSETQ. The CDR3 consists of 15 residues. CDR3 in amino acids: CASSLDGGSYNEQFF. CDR3 sequence (DNA): TGCGCCAGCAGCTTGGACGGGGGTTCCTACAATGAGCAGTTCTTC. The full variable domain, its missing parts supplied by reference TRBV5-1 and TRBJ2-1, is KAGVTQTPRYLIKTRGQQVTLSCSPISGHRSVSWYQQTPGQGLQFLFEYFSETQRNKGNFPGRFSGRQFSNSRSEMNVSTLELGDSALYLCASSLDGGSYNEQFFGPGTRLTVL.

V usage is TRBV5-1 and J usage is TRBJ1-1, with 7 bases fitting TRBD1. V was clipped by 4 bases and J by 2 bases; unmatched bases: 8. The CDR3 runs to 15 residues. CDR1 is SGHRS, CDR2 YFSETQ, per germline. CDR3 DNA sequence: TGCGCCAGCAGCAGAGAAGGACAGGCTAACACTGAAGCTTTCTTT. As protein: CASSREGQANTEAFF.

This chain links TRBV5-1 with TRBJ2-1; 8 nucleotides match TRBD1. Germline V lookup: CDR1 SGHRS, CDR2 YFSETQ. CDR3 length: 15 residues. After removal of 2 bases from V and 7 bases from J, the junction contained 8 bases not matched to a gene. The CDR3 nucleotides are TGCGCCAGCAGCTTACGCGGACAGGGCAAGAATGAGCAGTTCTTC. It translates to CASSLRGQGKNEQFF.

The rearrangement links TRBV2 to TRBJ2-7, with a possible D match to TRBD1 (5 bases). The length of the CDR3 is 13 residues. Per the germline V gene, CDR1 is SNHLY and CDR2 is FYNNEI. V was cut by 5 bases and J by 5 bases, with 13 bases left in between. CDR3 in amino acids: CASSLQGYHEQYF. In DNA form, the CDR3 reads TGTGCCAGCAGTCTTCAGGGTTACCACGAGCAGTACTTC.

This clone appeared a few times. V is TRBV5-6 and J is TRBJ2-7, with D possibly matching TRBD2 (6 bases). Looked up from germline, CDR1 is SGHDT and CDR2 is YYEEEE. Trimming took 1 base from V and 3 from J, leaving 20 bases between them. This CDR3 is built from 17 residues. CDR3 sequence (DNA): TGTGCCAGCAGCTTGTTGCGGGGCCCCATCGCTTACTACGAGCAGTACTTC. As protein: CASSLLRGPIAYYEQYF.

The CDR3 is CASSEQLAWKNIQYF. In nucleotides, the CDR3 is TGTGCCAGCAGCGAACAACTAGCCTGGAAAAACATTCAGTACTTC. J is TRBJ2-4 and V is TRBV5-6; tentative D call: TRBD2 (6 bases). Germline-derived CDR1 and CDR2 are SGHDT and YYEEEE. V was cut by 4 bases and J by 4 bases, with 15 bases left in between. CDR3 length equals 15 residues. Full variable domain (remainder filled in from reference TRBV5-6 and TRBJ2-4): DAGVTQSPTHLIKTRGQQVTLRCSPKSGHDTVSWYQQALGQGPQFIFQYYEEEERQRGNFPDRFSGHQFPNYSSELNVNALLLGDSALYLCASSEQLAWKNIQYFGAGTRLSVL.

This chain connects TRBV11-2 to TRBJ2-7, with D possibly called TRBD1 or TRBD2 (5 bases each). CDR3 size: 15 residues. From germline, CDR1 is SGHAT and CDR2 FQNNGV. V gave up 0 bases and J gave up 1 base, with 10 bases separating them. The CDR3 DNA follows: TGTGCCAGCAGCTTAGATCTGGGGGAGTCCTACGAGCAGTACTTC. Its protein is CASSLDLGESYEQYF.

The V call is TRBV10-2, the J call TRBJ1-4, with unresolved D. Trimming shortened V by 2 bases and J by 8 bases, and 15 bases separated the two germline ends. Germline loops: CDR1 WSHSY, CDR2 SAAADI. The CDR3 totals 15 residues. For the CDR3, the DNA is TGCGCCAGCAGTGAGGGCAGGCCTTGGAGGGAAAAACTGTTTTTT. The encoded protein is CASSEGRPWREKLFF.

This rearrangement joins TRBV29-1 to TRBJ2-5; 9 positions agree with TRBD2. V was pared by 0 bases and J by 5 bases, with 7 bases of the junction left unmatched. Germline V gene lookup returns CDR1 SQVTM and CDR2 ANQGSEA. The CDR3 is 15 residues long. In DNA, the CDR3 is TGCAGCGTTGAAGATGGGCGGGGGGGCCCCGAGACCCAGTACTTC. The encoded protein is CSVEDGRGGPETQYF.

On this clone: Additional DNA sequences in this sample encode the identical CDR3. V and J are TRBV12-3 or TRBV12-4 and TRBJ2-7; D is unclear. The length of the CDR3 is 12 residues. The ends were cut back, 0 bases at V and 4 bases at J, with 4 bases in the middle. The CDR3 is CASSLAGYEQYF. DNA of the CDR3: TGTGCCAGCAGTTTAGCGGGGTACGAGCAGTACTTC.

The V and J genes are TRBV19 and TRBJ1-2, with D possibly matching TRBD1 (6 bases). Germline CDR1 is LNHDA and CDR2 is SQIVND (reference sequence). Between the trimmed V and J ends, which lost 9 bases and 1 base, there was a span of 15 bases. There are 14 residues in the CDR3. Here the CDR3 reads CASKGGEGNYGYTF. CDR3 DNA sequence: TGTGCCAGCAAGGGGGGGGAAGGTAACTATGGCTACACCTTC.

The CDR3 protein is CASSLDRSYGYTF. CDR3 nucleotides: TGCGCCAGCAGCTTAGACAGGTCCTATGGCTACACCTTC. The chain carries TRBV5-1 and TRBJ1-2, with a weak D call TRBD1 (6 bases). CDR3 size: 13 residues. V shed 2 bases and J shed 4 bases, with 9 bases lying between them. The germline gives CDR1 SGHRS, CDR2 YFSETQ.

V and J are TRBV3-1 (or the pseudogene TRBV3-2) and TRBJ1-1, with D tentatively TRBD1 (5 bases). Germline V CDR1 and CDR2: LGHDT, YNNKEL (reference sequence). This CDR3 region has 14 residues. V was trimmed by 0 bases and J by 7 bases, leaving 12 bases between them. The CDR3 region has the DNA TGTGCCAGCAGCCAAGAGGGGGGGTCCTTTGAAGCTTTCTTT. Translating it yields CASSQEGGSFEAFF.

The chain couples TRBV5-1 to TRBJ1-1; D remains unclear. Deletions cut 3 bases from V and 5 bases from J, with 17 bases between. Germline assignment: CDR1 SGHRS and CDR2 YFSETQ. The CDR3 contains 15 residues. CDR3 sequence reads: CASSSLNGQMTEAFF. CDR3 bases: TGCGCCAGCAGCTCGTTGAACGGTCAGATGACTGAAGCTTTCTTT.

This clone was recorded at least ten times. The chain joins TRBV6-5 to TRBJ1-4; possible D gene TRBD1, 5 bases. Germline lookup yields CDR1 MNHEY and CDR2 SVGAGI. CDR3 size: 14 residues. V was clipped by 11 bases and J by 8 bases, with 21 bases between them. The CDR3 loop is CAGNDGRGEEKLFF. The CDR3 DNA follows: TGTGCCGGAAACGATGGAAGGGGCGAGGAAAAACTGTTTTTT.

The chain employs TRBV5-6 and TRBJ2-7, with D possibly being TRBD1 or TRBD2 (5 bases each). The CDR3 totals 13 residues. Trimming took 4 bases from V and 5 from J, leaving 13 bases between them. Germline assignment: CDR1 SGHDT and CDR2 YYEEEE. The CDR3 coding sequence is TGTGCCAGCAGCCCTTGGGGGTACCACGAGCAGTACTTC. Amino acid sequence: CASSPWGYHEQYF.

This rearrangement joins TRBV24-1 to TRBJ1-2; tentatively, D is TRBD1 (5 bases). Germline V gene lookup returns CDR1 KGHDR and CDR2 SFDVKD. Trimming cost V 3 bases and J 4 bases, with 14 bases left between them. The CDR3 is 15 amino acids. The CDR3 nucleotides are TGTGCCACCAGTGATGCGAATGGGGGGAGCTATGGCTACACCTTC. Protein product: CATSDANGGSYGYTF.